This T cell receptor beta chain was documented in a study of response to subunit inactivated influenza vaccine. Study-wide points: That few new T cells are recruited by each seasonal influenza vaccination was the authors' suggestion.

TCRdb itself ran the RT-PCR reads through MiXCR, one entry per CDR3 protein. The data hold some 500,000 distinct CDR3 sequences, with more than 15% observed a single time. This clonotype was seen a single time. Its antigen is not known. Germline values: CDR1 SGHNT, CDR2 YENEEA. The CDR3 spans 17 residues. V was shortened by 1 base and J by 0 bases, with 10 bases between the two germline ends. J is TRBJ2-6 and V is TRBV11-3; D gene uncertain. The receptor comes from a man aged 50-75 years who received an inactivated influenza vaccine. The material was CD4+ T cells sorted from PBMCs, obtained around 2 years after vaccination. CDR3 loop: CASSLGQVVSGANVLTF. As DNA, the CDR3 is TGTGCCAGCAGCTTAGGTCAGGTGGTCTCTGGGGCCAACGTCCTGACTTTC.